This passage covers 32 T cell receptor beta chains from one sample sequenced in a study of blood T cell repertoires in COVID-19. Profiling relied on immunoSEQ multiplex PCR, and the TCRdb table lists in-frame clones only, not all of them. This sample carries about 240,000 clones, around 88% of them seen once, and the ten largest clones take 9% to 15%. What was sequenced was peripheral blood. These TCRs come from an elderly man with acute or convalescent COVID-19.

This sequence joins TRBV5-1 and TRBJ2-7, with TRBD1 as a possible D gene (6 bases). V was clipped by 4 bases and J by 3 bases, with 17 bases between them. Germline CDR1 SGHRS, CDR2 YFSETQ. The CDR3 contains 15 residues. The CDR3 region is CASSQGSPPFYEQYF. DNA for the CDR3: TGCGCCAGCAGCCAGGGGAGCCCTCCTTTCTACGAGCAGTACTTC.

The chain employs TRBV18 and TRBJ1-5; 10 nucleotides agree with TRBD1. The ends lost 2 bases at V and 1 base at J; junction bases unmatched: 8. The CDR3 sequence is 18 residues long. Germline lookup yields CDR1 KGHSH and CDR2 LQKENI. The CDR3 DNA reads TGTGCCAGCTCACCAGGGGGACAGGGGTTTAGGAGCAATCAGCCCCAGCATTTT. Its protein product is CASSPGGQGFRSNQPQHF. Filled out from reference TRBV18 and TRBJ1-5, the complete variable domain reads NAGVMQNPRHLVRRRGQEARLRCSPMKGHSHVYWYRQLPEEGLKFMVYLQKENIIDESGMPKERFSAEFPKEGPSILRIQQVVRGDSAAYFCASSPGGQGFRSNQPQHFGDGTRLSIL.

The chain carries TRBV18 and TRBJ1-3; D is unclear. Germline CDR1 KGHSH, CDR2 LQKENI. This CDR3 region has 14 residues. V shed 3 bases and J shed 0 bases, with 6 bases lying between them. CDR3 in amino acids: CASSPLDSGNTIYF. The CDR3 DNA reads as TGTGCCAGCTCACCGCTAGACTCTGGAAACACCATATATTTT.

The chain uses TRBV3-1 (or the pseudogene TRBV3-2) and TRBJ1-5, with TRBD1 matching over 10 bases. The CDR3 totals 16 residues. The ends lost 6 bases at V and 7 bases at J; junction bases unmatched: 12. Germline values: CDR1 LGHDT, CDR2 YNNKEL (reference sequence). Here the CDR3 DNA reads TGTGCCAGCAGACATTATTCCGGGACAGGGGAGCAGCCCCAGCATTTT. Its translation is CASRHYSGTGEQPQHF.

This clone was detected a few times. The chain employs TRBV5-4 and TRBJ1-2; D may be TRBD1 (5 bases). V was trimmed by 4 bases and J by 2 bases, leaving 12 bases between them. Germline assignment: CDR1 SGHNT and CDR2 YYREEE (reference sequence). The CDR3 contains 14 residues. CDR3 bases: TGTGCCAGCAGCAAGGGACTGATAAACTATGGCTACACCTTC. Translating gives CASSKGLINYGYTF.

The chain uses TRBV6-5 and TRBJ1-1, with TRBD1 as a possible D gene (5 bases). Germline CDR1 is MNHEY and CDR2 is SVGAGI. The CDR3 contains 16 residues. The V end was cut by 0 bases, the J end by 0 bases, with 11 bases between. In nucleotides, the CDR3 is TGTGCCAGCAGTTACTCTGCAGGGCGCATGAACACTGAAGCTTTCTTT. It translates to CASSYSAGRMNTEAFF.

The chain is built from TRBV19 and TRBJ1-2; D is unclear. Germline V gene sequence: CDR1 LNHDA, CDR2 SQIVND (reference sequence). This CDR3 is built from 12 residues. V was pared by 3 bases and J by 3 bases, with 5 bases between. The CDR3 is CASSMRDYGYTF. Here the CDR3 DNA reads TGTGCCAGTAGTATGCGGGACTATGGCTACACCTTC. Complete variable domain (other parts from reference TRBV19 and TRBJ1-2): DGGITQSPKYLFRKEGQNVTLSCEQNLNHDAMYWYRQDPGQGLRLIYYSQIVNDFQKGDIAEGYSVSREKKESFPLTVTSAQKNPTAFYLCASSMRDYGYTFGSGTRLTVV.

In DNA, the CDR3 is TGTGCCAGCAGTGGGACAGGGGAAGGCTACACCTTC. This encodes CASSGTGEGYTF. The rearrangement joins TRBV12-3 or TRBV12-4 to TRBJ1-2; 10 bases are shared with TRBD1. V shed 5 bases, J shed 8 bases, and the junction held 2 bases outside the gene matches. This CDR3 spans 12 amino acids.

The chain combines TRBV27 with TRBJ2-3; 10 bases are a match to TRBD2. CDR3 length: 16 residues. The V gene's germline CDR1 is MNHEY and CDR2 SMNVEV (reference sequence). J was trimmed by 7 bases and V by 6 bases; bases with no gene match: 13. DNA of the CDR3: TGTGCCAGCAGCGCCTCGAAGCGGGAGGGCTGGAATACGCAGTATTTT. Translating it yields CASSASKREGWNTQYF.

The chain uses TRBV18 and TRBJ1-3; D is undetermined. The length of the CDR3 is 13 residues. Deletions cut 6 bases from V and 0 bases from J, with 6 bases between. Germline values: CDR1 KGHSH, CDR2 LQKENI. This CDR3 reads CASSDNSGNTIYF. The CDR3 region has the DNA TGTGCCAGCTCTGACAACTCTGGAAACACCATATATTTT.

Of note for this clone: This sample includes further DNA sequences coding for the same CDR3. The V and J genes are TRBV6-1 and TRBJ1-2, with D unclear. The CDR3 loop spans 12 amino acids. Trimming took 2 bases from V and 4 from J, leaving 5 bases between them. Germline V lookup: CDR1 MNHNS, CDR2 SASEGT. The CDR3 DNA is TGTGCCAGCAGTGAAACAGTCTATGGCTACACCTTC. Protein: CASSETVYGYTF.

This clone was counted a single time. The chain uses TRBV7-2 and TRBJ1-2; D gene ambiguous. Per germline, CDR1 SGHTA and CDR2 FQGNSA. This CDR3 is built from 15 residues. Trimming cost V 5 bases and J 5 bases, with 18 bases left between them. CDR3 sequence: CASSATEVQSYGYTF. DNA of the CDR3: TGTGCCAGCAGCGCCACCGAGGTTCAAAGTTATGGCTACACCTTC.

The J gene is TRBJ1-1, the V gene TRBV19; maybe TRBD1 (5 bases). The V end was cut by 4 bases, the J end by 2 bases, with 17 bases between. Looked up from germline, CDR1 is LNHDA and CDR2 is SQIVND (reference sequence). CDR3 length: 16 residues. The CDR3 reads CASSTPRGSGNTEAFF. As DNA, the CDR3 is TGTGCCAGTAGTACGCCCCGGGGGAGCGGCAACACTGAAGCTTTCTTT.

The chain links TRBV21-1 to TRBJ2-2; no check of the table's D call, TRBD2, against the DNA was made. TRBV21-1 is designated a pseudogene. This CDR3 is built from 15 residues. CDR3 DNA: TGTGCCAGCAGCATAAGCGACGGGGACACCGGGGAGCTGTTTTTT. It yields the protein CASSISDGDTGELFF.

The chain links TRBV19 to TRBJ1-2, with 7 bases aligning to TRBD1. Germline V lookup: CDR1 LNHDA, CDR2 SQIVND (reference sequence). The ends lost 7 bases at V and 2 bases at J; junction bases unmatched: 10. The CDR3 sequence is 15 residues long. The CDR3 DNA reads TGTGCCAGTACCTCCATGGACAGGACCAACTATGGCTACACCTTC. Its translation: CASTSMDRTNYGYTF. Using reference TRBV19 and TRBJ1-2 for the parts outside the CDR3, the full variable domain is DGGITQSPKYLFRKEGQNVTLSCEQNLNHDAMYWYRQDPGQGLRLIYYSQIVNDFQKGDIAEGYSVSREKKESFPLTVTSAQKNPTAFYLCASTSMDRTNYGYTFGSGTRLTVV.

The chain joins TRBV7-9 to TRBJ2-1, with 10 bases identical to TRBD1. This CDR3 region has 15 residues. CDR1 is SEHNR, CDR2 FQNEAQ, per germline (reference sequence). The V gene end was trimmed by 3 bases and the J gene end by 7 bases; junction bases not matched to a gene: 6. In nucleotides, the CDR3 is TGTGCCAGCAGCTTTAGGGGACAGGGGATGAATGAGCAGTTCTTC. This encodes CASSFRGQGMNEQFF.

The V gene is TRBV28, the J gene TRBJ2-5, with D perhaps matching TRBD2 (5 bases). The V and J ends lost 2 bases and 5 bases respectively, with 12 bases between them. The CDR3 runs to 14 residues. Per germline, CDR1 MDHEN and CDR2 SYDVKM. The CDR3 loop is CASSLSPRRETQYF. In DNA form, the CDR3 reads TGTGCCAGCAGTTTAAGTCCCCGGAGGGAGACCCAGTACTTC.

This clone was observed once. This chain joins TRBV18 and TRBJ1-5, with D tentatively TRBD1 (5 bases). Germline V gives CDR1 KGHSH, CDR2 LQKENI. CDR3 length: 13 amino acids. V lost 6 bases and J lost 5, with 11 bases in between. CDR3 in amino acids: CASSRTKDQPQHF. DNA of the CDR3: TGTGCCAGCTCCCGGACAAAAGATCAGCCCCAGCATTTT.

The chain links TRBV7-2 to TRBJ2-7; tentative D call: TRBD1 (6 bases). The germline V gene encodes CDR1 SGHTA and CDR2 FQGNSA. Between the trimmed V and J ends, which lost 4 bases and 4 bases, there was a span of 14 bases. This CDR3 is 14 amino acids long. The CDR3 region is CASSSTGTLYEQYF. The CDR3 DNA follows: TGTGCCAGCAGCTCCACGGGGACACTTTACGAGCAGTACTTC.

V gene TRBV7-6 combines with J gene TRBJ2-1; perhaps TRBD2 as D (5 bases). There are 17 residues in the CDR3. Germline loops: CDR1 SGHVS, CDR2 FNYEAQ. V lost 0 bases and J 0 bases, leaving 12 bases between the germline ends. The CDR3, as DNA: TGTGCCAGCAGCTTAGCGCCCGGGGTCAGCTCCTACAATGAGCAGTTCTTC. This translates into CASSLAPGVSSYNEQFF.

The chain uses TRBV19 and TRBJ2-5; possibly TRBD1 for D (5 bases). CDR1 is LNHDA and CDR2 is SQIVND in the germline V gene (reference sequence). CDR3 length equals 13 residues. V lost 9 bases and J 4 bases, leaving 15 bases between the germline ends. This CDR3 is CASAGIFRETQYF. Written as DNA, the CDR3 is TGTGCCAGCGCAGGGATTTTCAGAGAGACCCAGTACTTC.

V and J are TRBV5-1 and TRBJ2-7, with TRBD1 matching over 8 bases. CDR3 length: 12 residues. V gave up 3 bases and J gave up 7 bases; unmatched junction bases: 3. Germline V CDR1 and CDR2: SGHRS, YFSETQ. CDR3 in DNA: TGCGCCAGCAGCTCGACAGGGGAGGAGCAGTACTTC. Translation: CASSSTGEEQYF.

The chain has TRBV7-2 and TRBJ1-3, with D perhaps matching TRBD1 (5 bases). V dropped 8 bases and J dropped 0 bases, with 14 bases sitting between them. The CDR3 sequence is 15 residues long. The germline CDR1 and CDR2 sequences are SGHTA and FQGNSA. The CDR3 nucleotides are TGTGCCAGCCACCTGGGGGGAGGCTCTGGAAACACCATATATTTT. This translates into CASHLGGGSGNTIYF.

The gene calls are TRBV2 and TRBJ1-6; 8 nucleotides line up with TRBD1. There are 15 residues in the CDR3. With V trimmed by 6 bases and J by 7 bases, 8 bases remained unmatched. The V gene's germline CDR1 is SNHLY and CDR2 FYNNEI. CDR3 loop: CASSGQGLGNSPLHF. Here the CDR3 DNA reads TGTGCCAGCAGCGGACAGGGCTTGGGAAATTCACCCCTCCACTTT.

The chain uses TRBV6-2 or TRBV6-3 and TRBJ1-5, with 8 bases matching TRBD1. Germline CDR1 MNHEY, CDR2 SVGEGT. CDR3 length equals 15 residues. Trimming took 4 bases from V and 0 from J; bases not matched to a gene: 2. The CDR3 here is CASSFQGASNQPQHF. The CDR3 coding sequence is TGTGCCAGCAGTTTTCAGGGGGCTAGCAATCAGCCCCAGCATTTT.

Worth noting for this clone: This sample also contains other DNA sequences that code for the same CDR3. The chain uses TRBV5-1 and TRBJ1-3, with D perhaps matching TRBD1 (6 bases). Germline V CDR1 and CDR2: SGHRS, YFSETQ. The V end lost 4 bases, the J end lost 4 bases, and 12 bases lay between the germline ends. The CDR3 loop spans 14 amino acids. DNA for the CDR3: TGCGCCAGCAGCCCAGGGGTAAGCGGAAACACCATATATTTT. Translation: CASSPGVSGNTIYF.

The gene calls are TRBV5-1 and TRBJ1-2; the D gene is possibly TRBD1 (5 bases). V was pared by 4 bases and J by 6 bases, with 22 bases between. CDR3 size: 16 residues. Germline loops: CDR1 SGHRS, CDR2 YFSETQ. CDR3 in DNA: TGCGCCAGCAGCCAGACCCCATGGACACCTACGGATGGCTACACCTTC. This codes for CASSQTPWTPTDGYTF.

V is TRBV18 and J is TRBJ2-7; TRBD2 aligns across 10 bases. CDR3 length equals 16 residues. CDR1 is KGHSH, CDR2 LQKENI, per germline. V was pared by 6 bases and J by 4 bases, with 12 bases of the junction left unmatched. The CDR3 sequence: CASSPSLAGVGYEQYF. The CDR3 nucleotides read TGTGCCAGCTCTCCCTCTCTAGCGGGAGTGGGATACGAGCAGTACTTC.

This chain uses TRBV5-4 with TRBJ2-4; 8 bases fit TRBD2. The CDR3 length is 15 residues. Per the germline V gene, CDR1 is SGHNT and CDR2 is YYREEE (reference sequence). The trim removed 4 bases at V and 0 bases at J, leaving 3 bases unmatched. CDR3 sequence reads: CASSPGGPAKNIQYF. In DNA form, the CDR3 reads TGTGCCAGCAGCCCGGGGGGGCCAGCCAAAAACATTCAGTACTTC.

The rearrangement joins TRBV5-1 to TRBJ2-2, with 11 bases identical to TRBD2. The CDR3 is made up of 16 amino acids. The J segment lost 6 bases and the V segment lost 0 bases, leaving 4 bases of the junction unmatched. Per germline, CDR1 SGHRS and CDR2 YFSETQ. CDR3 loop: CASSLGLAGGAGELFF. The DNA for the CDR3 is TGCGCCAGCAGCTTGGGTCTAGCGGGAGGAGCCGGGGAGCTGTTTTTT.

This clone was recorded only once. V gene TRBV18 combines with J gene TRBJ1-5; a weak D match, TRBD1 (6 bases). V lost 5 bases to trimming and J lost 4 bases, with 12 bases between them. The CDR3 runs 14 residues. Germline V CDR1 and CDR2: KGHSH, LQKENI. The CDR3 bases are TGTGCCAGCTCAGCGCTTACAGGGAATCAGCCCCAGCATTTT. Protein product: CASSALTGNQPQHF.

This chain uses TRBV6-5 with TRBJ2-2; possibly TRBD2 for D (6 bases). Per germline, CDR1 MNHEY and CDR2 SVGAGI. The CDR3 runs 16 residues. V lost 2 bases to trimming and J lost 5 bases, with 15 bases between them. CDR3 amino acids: CASSYAGSGKTGELFF. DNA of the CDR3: TGTGCCAGCAGTTACGCGGGGAGTGGGAAAACCGGGGAGCTGTTTTTT.